This T cell receptor (beta chain) was observed in a study of monozygotic twins with inflammatory bowel disease. CDR1 is SGHTA and CDR2 is FQGTGA in the germline V gene. The CDR3 totals 16 residues. TCRdb reprocessed the 5' RACE reads; each CDR3 protein has one entry and no DNA is given. The clone table shows 200,000 to 250,000 distinct CDR3 sequences, with the ten largest holding roughly 7.1%. Source material: blood. The TCR was taken from a human donor with ulcerative colitis or Crohn's disease, or a healthy co-twin of an affected twin (not recorded which). The V call is TRBV7-3, the J call TRBJ2-1; TCRdb's assignment of TRBD1 cannot be checked, as there is no DNA. The CDR3 reads CASSLSARGTWSEQFF.